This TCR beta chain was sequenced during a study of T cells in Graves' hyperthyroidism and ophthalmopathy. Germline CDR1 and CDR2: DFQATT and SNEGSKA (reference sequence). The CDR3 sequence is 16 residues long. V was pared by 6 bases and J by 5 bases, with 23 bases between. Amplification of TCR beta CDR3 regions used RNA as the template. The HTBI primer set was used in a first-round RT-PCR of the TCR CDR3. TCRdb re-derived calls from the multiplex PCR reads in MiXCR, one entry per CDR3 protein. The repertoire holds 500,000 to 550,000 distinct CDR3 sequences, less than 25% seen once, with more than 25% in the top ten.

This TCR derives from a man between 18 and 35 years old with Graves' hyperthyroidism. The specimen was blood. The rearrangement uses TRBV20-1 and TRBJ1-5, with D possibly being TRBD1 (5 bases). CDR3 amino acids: CSASPDTEGDHQPQHF. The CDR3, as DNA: TGCAGTGCGAGTCCGGATACAGAAGGGGACCATCAGCCCCAGCATTTT.